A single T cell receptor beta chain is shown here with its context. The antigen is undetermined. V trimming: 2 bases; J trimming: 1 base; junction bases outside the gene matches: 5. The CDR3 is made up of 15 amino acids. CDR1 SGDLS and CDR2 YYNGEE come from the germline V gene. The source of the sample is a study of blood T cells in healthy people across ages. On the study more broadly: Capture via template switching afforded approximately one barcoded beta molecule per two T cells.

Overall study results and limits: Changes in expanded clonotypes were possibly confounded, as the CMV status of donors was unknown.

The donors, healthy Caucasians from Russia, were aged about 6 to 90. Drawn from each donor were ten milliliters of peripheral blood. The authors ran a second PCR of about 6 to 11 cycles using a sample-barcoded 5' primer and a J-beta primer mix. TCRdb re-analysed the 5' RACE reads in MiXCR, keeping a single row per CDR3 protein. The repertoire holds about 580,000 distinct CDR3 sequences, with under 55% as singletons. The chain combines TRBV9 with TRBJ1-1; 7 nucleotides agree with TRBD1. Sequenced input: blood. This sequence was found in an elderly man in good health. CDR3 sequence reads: CASSVDGTANTEAFF. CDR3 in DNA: TGTGCCAGCAGCGTCGACGGGACAGCGAACACTGAAGCTTTCTTT.